The TCR beta chain described here comes from a study of beta chain features in type 1 diabetes. Findings and caveats of the study: Fewer insertions but more deletions were seen at VDJ junctions in type 1 diabetes patients.

As regards this clone: Antigen unknown.

CD4+ naive, central memory, regulatory and stem cell-like memory cells were sorted via CD45RO/CCR7/CD25/CD127/CD95/CD27. Expressed TCRB transcripts were sequenced because the entire RNA isolate underwent reverse transcription. The assay was immunoSEQ multiplex PCR, and TCRdb's table has in-frame clones only and misses some. The table has 300,000 to 350,000 clones, around 19% seen once; the top ten hold 0.044%. This TCR was recovered from a woman between 18 and 29 years old in good health. The sequenced sample consisted of naive CD4+ T cells from blood.

The CDR3 loop is CASEDRARANEKLFF. In DNA, the CDR3 is TGCGCCAGCGAAGACCGGGCGAGGGCTAATGAAAAACTGTTTTTT. The chain carries TRBV4-1 and TRBJ1-4, with D uncertain. CDR3 length: 15 residues. Germline V lookup: CDR1 MGHRA, CDR2 YSYEKL. Trimming stripped 8 bases from V and 3 bases from J, with 16 bases between.